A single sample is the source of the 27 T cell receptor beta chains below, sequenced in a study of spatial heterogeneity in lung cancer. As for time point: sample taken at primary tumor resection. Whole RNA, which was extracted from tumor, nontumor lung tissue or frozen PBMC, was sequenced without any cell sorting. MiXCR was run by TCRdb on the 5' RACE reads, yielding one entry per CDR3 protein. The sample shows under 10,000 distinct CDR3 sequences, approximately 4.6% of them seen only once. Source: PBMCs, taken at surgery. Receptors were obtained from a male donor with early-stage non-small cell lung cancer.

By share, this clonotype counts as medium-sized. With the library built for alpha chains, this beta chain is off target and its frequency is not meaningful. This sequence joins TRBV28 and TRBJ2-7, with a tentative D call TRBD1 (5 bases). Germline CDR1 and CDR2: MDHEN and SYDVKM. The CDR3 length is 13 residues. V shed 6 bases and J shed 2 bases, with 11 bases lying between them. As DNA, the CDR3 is TGTGCCAGCAGACCCCAGGGTACCTACGAGCAGTACTTC. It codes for CASRPQGTYEQYF.

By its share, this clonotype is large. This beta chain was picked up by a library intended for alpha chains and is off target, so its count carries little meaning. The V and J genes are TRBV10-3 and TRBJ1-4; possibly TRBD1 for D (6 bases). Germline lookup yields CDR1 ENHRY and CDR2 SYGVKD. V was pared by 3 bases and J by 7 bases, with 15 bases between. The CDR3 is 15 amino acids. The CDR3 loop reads CAISERARGGEKLFF. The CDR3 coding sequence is TGTGCCATCAGTGAACGTGCCAGGGGCGGTGAAAAACTGTTTTTT.

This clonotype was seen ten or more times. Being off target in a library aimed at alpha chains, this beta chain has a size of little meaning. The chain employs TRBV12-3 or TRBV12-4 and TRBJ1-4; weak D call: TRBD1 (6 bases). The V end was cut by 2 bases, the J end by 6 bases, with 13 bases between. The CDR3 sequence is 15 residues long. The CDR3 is CASSLKGDRYEKLFF. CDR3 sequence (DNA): TGTGCCAGCAGTTTAAAGGGGGACCGTTATGAAAAACTGTTTTTT.

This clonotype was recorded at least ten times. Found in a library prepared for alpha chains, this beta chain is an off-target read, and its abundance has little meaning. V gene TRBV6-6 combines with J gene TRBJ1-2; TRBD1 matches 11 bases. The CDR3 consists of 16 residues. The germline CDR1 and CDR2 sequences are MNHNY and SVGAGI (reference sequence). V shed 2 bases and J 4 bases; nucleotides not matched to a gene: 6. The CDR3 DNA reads TGTGCCAGCAGTTACCAGGGGACAGGGGGATTCTATGGCTACACCTTC. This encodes CASSYQGTGGFYGYTF.

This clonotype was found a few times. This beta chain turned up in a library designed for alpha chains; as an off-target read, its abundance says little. The CDR3 spells CSARGPTGAKNIQYF. As DNA, the CDR3 is TGCAGTGCTAGAGGTCCAACAGGGGCCAAAAACATTCAGTACTTC. The gene calls are TRBV20-1 and TRBJ2-4, with D maybe TRBD1 (6 bases). CDR1 is DFQATT and CDR2 is SNEGSKA in the germline V gene (reference sequence). CDR3 length equals 15 residues. With 1 base removed from V and 1 base from J, the gap between germline ends came to 11 bases.

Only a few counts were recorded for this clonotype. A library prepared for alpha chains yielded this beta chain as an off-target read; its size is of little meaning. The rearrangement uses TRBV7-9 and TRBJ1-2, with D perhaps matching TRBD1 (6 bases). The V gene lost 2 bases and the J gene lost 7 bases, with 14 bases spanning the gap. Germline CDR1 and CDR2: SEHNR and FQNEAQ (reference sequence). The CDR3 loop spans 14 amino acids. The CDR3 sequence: CASSLFSGGGGYTF. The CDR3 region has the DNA TGTGCCAGCAGCTTATTTAGCGGGGGCGGTGGCTACACCTTC.

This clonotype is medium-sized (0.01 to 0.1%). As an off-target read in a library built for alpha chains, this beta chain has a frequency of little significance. The CDR3 DNA reads TGTGCCAGCAGCCAAACGGCCAGGGAACAGTTCTTC. Translated: CASSQTAREQFF. J is TRBJ2-1 and V is TRBV11-2; D is perhaps TRBD1 (5 bases). V was clipped by 5 bases and J by 13 bases, with 15 bases between them. The CDR3 runs to 12 residues. Germline V lookup: CDR1 SGHAT, CDR2 FQNNGV. Based on the CDR3 plus reference TRBV11-2 and TRBJ2-1, the full variable domain is EAGVAQSPRYKIIEKRQSVAFWCNPISGHATLYWYQQILGQGPKLLIQFQNNGVVDDSQLPKDRFSAERLKGVDSTLKIQPAKLEDSAVYLCASSQTAREQFFGPGTRLTVL.

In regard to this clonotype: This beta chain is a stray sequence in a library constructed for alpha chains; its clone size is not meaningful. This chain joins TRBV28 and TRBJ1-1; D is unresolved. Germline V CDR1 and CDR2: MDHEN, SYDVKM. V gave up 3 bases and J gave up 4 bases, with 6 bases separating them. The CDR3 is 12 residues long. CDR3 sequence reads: CASSFRITEAFF. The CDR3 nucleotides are TGTGCCAGCAGTTTTAGGATCACTGAAGCTTTCTTT. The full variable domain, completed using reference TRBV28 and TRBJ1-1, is DVKVTQSSRYLVKRTGEKVFLECVQDMDHENMFWYRQDPGLGLRLIYFSYDVKMKEKGDIPEGYSVSREKKERFSLILESASTNQTSMYLCASSFRITEAFFGQGTRLTVV.

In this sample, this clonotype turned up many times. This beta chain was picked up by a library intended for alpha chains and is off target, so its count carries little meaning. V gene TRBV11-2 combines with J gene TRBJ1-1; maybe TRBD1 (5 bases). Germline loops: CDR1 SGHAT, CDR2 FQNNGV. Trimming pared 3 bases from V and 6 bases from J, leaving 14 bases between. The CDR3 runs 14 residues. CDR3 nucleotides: TGTGCCAGCAGCTTCAGCCCAGAGGGGTCTGAAGCTTTCTTT. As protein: CASSFSPEGSEAFF.

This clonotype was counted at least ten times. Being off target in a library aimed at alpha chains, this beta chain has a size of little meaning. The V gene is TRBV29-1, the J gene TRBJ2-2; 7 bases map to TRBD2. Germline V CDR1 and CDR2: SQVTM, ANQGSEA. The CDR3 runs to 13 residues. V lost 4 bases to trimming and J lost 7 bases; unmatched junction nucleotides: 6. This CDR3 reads CSVVPGGGGELFF. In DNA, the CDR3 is TGCAGCGTTGTTCCGGGGGGTGGCGGGGAGCTGTTTTTT.

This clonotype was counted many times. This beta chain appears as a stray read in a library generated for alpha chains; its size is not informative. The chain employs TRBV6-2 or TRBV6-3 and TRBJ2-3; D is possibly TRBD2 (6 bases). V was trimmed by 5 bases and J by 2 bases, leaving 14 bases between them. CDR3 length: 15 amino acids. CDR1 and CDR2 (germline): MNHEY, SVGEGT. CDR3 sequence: CASSRWGVATDTQYF. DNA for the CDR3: TGTGCCAGCAGTCGTTGGGGGGTGGCCACAGATACGCAGTATTTT.

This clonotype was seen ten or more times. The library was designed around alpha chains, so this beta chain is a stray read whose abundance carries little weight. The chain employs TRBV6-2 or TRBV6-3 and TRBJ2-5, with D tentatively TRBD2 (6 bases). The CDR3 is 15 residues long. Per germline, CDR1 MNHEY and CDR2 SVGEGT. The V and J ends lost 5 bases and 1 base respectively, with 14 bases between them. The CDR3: CASSTVISGQETQYF. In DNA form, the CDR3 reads TGTGCCAGCAGTACCGTAATTAGCGGCCAAGAGACCCAGTACTTC.

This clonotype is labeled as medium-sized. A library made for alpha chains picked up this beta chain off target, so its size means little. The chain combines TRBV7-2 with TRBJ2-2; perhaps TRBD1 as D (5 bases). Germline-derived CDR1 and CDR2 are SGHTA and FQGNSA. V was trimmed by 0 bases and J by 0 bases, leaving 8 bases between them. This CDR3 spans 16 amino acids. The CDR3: CASSLALGANTGELFF. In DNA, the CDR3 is TGTGCCAGCAGCTTAGCCTTAGGGGCGAACACCGGGGAGCTGTTTTTT.

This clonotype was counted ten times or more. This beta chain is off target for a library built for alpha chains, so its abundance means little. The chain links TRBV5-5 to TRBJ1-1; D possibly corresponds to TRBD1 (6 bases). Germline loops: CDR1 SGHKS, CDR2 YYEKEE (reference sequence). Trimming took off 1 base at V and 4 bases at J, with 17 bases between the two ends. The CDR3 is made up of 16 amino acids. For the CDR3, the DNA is TGTGCCAGCAGCTTGAACCCGGACAGTAGGACCACTGAAGCTTTCTTT. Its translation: CASSLNPDSRTTEAFF.

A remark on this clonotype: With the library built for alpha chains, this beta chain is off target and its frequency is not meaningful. The CDR3 region has the DNA TGTGCCAGCACTAACTACGGGGGCATTCAGCCCCAGCATTTT. Translated: CASTNYGGIQPQHF. The chain is built from TRBV12-3 or TRBV12-4 and TRBJ1-5; TRBD1 is a possible D gene (6 bases). The germline V and J ends were trimmed by 7 bases and 6 bases, with 16 bases remaining between them. This CDR3 has 14 residues.

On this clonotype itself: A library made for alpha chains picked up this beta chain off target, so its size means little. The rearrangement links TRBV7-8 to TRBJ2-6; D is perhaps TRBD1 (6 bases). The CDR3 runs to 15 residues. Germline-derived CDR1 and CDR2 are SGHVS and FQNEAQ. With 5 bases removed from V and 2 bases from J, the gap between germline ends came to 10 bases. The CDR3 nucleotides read TGTGCCAGCAGCCCATACAGGGCTGGGGCCAACGTCCTGACTTTC. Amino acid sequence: CASSPYRAGANVLTF.

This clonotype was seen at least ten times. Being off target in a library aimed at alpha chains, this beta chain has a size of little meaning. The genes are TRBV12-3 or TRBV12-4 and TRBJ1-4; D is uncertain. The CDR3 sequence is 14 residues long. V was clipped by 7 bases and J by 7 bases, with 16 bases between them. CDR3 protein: CASTTPGFSEKLFF. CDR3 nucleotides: TGTGCCAGCACCACCCCAGGTTTTAGTGAAAAACTGTTTTTT.

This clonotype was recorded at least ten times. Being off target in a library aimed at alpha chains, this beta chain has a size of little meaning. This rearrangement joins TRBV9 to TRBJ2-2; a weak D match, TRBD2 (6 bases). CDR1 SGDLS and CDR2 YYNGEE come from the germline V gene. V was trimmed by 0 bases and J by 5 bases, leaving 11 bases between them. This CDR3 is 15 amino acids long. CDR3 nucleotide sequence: TGTGCCAGCAGCGTAGGGGCGGGGCTAACCGGGGAGCTGTTTTTT. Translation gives CASSVGAGLTGELFF.

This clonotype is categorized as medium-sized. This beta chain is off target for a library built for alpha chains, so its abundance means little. The CDR3 spells CSAQLGTSGVYEQYV. Written as DNA, the CDR3 is TGCAGTGCCCAACTCGGGACTAGCGGGGTTTACGAGCAGTACGTC. The V call is TRBV20-1, the J call TRBJ2-7; the match to TRBD2 covers 13 bases. Germline V gene sequence: CDR1 DFQATT, CDR2 SNEGSKA (reference sequence). The CDR3 extends over 15 amino acids. J was trimmed by 4 bases and V by 6 bases; bases with no gene match: 9.

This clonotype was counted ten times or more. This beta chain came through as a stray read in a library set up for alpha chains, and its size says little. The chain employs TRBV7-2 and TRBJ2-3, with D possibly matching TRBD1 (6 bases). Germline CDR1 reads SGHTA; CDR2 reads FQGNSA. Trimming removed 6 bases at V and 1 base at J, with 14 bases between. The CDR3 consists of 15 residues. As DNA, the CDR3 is TGTGCCAGCAGAAAGGGGGTTCTAGGCACAGATACGCAGTATTTT. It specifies CASRKGVLGTDTQYF.

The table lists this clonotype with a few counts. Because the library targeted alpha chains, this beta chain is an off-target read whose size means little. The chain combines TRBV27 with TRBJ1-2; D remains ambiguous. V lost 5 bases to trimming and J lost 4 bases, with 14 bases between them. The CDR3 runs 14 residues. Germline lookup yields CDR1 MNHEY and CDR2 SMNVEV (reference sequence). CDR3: CASSPAGPFYGYTF. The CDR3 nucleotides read TGTGCCAGCAGTCCCGCCGGACCTTTCTATGGCTACACCTTC.

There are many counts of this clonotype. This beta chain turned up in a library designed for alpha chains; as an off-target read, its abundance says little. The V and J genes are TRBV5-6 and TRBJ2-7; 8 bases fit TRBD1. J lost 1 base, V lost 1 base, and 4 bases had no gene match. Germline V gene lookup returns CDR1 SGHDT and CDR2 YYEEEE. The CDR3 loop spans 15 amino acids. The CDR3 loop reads CASSLLDRDSYEQYF. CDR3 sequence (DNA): TGTGCCAGCAGCTTGCTGGACAGGGATTCCTACGAGCAGTACTTC.

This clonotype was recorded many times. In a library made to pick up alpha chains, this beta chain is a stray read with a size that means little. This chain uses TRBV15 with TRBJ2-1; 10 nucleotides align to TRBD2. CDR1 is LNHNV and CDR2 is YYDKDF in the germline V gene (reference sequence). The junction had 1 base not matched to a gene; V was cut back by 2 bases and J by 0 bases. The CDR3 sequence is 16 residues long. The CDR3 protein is CATSRSSGSSYNEQFF. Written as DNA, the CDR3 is TGTGCCACCAGCAGATCTAGCGGGAGCTCCTACAATGAGCAGTTCTTC.

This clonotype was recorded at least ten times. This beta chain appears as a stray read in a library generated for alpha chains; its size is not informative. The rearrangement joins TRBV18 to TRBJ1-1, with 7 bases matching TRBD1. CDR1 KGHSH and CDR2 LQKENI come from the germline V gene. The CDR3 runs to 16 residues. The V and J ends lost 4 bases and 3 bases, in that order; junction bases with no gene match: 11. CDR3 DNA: TGTGCCAGCTCACACACGACAGGGCTGGTGGACACTGAAGCTTTCTTT. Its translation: CASSHTTGLVDTEAFF.

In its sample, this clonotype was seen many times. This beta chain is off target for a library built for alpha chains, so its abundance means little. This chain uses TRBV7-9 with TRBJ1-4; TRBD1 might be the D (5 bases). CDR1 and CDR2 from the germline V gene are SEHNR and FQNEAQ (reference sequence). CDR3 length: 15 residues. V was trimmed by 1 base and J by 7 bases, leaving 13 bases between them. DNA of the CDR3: TGTGCCAGCAGCTTAGGGGGGGATCTGGCTGAAAAACTGTTTTTT. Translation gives CASSLGGDLAEKLFF.

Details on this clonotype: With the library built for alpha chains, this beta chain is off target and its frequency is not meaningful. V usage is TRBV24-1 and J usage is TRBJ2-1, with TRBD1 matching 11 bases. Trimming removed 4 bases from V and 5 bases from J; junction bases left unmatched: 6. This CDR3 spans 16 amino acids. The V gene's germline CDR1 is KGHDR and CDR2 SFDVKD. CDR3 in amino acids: CATSDPGTGGHNEQFF. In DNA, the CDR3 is TGTGCCACCAGTGACCCCGGGACAGGGGGACACAATGAGCAGTTCTTC.

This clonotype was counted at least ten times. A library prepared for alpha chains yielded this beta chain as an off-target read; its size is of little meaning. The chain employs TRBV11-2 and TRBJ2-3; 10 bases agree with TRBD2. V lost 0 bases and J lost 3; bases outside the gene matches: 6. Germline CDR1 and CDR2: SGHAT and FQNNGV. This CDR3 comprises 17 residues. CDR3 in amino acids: CASSLDPLAGATDTQYF. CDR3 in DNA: TGTGCCAGCAGCTTAGATCCGCTAGCGGGGGCGACAGATACGCAGTATTTT. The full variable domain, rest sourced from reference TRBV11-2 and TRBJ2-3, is EAGVAQSPRYKIIEKRQSVAFWCNPISGHATLYWYQQILGQGPKLLIQFQNNGVVDDSQLPKDRFSAERLKGVDSTLKIQPAKLEDSAVYLCASSLDPLAGATDTQYFGPGTRLTVL.